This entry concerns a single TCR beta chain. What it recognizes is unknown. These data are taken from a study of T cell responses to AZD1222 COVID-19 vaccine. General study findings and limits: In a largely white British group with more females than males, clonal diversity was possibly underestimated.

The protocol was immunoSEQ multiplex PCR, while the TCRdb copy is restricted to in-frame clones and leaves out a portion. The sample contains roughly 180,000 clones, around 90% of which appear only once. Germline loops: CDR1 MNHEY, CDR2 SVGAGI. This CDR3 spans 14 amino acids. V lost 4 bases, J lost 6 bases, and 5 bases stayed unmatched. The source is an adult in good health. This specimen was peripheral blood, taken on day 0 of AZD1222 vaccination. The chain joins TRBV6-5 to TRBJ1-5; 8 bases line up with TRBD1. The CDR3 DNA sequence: TGTGCCAGCAGTTTTACAGGGGGATCTCAGCCCCAGCATTTT. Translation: CASSFTGGSQPQHF.